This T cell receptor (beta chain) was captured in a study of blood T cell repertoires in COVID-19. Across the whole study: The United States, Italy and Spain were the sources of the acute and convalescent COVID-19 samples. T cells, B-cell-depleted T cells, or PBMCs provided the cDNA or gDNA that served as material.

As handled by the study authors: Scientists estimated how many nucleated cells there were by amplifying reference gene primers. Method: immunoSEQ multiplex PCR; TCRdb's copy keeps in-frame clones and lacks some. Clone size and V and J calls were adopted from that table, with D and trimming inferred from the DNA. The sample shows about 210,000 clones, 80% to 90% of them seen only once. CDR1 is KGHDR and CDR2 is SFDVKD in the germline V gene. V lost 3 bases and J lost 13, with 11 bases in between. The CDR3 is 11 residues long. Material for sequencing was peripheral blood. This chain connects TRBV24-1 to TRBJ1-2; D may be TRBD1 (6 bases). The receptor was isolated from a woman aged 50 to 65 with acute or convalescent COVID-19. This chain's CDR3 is CATSDQQGLTF. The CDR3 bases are TGTGCCACCAGTGATCAACAGGGTCTCACCTTC.